This T cell receptor beta chain was sequenced for a study of response to subunit inactivated influenza vaccine (dated by TCRdb to 2016 to 2019). Regarding the complete study: Deep quantitative profiling of the T cell receptor repertoire was used in the study to follow responses to a trivalent subunit inactivated influenza vaccine.

The library relied on RT-PCR. Sequencing was performed on an Illumina HiSeq 2500. TCRdb ran its own pipeline on the public reads, namely fastp trimming at Q25 and MiXCR clone calling, and kept in-frame beta chains. Entries are consolidated by CDR3 protein sequence, retaining the most common genes and DNA. The sample table lists more than 150,000 distinct CDR3 sequences, approximately 9.2% of them with a count of one. The biggest ten clones account for 11% of the sample. V loses 0 bases of germline sequence and J loses 3 bases, and the interval between the two ends is 9 bases. The germline V gene encodes CDR1 MNHEY and CDR2 SMNVEV (reference sequence). Reading from cysteine to phenylalanine, the CDR3 counts 15 amino acids. Of all the DNA, just the CDR3 is kept, 45 bases in frame from base 1. The study at large found these results: The authors proposed that each seasonal influenza vaccination may bring in only a limited number of new T cells.

The table lists this clonotype with a few counts. Its antigen has not been determined. The sample holds no much larger clone one base away, and base qualities are not on file. Sequencing used non-naive T cells sorted from PBMCs, obtained on the day of vaccination. What the cell subset or site label conveys for this sample: memory T cell fraction. The chain was built from TRBV27 and TRBJ1-5, with the D gene not confidently named. The sequence was obtained from a man between 45 and 60 years old who received an inactivated influenza vaccine. Donor details come from another sample of the same person, matched by shared clones. The DNA sequence follows: TGTGCCAGCAGTTTATCTTACAGACCCAATCAGCCCCAGCATTTT. This gives the protein CASSLSYRPNQPQHF.